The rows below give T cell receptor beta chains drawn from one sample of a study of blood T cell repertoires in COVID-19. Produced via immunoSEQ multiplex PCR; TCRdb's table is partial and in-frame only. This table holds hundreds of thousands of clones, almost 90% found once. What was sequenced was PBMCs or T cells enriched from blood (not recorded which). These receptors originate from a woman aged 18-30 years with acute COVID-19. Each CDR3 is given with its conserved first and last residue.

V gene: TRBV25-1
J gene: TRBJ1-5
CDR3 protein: CASSESGGLSAQPQHF

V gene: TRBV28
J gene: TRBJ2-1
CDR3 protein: CASSLRGNEQFF

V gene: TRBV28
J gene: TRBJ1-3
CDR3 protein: CASRRGGQGTTSGNTIYF

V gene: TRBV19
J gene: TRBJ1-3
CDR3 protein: CASSSKSTGGTWSGNTIYF

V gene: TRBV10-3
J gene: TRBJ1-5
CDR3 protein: CASSGTGDQPQHF

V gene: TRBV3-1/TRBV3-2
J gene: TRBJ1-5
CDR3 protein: CASSQAGGTNQPQHF

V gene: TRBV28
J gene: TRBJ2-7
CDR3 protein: CASSSLREFPEQYF

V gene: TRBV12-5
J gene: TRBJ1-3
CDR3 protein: CASGTEASGNTIYF

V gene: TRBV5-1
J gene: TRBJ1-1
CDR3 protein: CASRGSGTGFTEAFF

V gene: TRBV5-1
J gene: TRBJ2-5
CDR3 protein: CASSTGLAGSETQYF

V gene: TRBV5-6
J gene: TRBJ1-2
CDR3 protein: CASSLGPGTGHGIDYGYTF

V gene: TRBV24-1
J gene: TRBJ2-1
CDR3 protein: CATSDLGSGSLSYNEQFF

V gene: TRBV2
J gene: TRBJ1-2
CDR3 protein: CASSDYRDRGNYGYTF

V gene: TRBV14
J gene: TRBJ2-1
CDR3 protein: CASSSILAGGTYNEQFF

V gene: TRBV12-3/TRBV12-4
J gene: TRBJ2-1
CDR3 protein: CASSQQVNEQFF

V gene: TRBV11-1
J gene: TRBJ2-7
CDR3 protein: CASTSTGASYEQYF

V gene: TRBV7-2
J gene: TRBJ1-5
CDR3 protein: CASSPRQSGLPQHF

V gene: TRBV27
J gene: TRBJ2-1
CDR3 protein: CASSLKGDYNEQFF

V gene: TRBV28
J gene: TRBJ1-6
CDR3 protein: CASSLGVSYNSPLHF

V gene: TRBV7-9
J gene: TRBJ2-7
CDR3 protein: CASSLAGGLLYEQYF

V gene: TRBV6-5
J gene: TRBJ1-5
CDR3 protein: CASSLTGVQPQHF

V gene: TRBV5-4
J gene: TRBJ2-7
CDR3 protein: CASSLGGGQGMGEQYF

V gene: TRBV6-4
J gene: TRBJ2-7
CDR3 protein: CASSDSSPQVRYEQYF

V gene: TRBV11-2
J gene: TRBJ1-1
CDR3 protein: CASSLDHPGTNTEAFF

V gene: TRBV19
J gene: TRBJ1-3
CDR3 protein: CASTRGGVGGNTIYF

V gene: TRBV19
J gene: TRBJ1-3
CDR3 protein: CASSRPGQGGNTIYF

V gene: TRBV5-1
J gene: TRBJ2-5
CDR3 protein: CASSSPRETQYF

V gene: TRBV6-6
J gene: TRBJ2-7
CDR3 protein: CASSYPTGTSGTEQYF

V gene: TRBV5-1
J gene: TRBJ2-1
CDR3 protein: CASSIAIPYNEQFF

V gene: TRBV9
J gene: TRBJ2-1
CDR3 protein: CASSSKREAYNEQFF

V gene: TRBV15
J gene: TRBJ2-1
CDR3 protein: CATSREMAGAEQFF

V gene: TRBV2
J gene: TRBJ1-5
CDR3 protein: CASSGGATGNQPQHF

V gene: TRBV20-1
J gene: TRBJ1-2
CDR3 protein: CSARRGAGYTF

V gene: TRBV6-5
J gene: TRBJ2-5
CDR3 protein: CASSSESTEETQYF

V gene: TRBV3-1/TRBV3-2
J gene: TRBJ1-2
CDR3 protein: CASSQEERPRYGYTF

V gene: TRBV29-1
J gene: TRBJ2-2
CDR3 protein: CSVRTSGLNTGELFF

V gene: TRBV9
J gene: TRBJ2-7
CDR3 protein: CASSAQGKDEQYF

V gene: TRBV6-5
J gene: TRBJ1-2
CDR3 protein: CASSGTLSMLDYTF

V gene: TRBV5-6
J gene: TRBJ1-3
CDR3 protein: CASSLVGVSGNTIYF

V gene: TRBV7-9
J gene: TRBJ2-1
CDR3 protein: CASSLVGRGLIPRVDEQFF

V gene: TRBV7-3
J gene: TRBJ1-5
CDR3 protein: CASSLMQGSDQPQHF